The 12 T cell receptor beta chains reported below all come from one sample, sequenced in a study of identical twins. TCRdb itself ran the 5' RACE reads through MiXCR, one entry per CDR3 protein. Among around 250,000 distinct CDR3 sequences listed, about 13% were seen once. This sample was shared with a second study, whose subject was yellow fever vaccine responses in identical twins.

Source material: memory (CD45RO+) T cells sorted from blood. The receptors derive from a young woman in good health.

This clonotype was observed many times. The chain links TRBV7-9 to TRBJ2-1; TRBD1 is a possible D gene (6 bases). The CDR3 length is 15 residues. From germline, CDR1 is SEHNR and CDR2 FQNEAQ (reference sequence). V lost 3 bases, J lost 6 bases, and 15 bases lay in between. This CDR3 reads CASSFWDKYGNEQFF. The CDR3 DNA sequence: TGTGCCAGCAGCTTCTGGGACAAATACGGCAATGAGCAGTTCTTC.

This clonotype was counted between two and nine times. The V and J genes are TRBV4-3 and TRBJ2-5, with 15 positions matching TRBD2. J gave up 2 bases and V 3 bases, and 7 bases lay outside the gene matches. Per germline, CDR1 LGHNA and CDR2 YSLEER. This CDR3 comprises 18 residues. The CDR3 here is CASSQGGTSGRYQETQYF. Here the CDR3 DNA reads TGCGCCAGCAGCCAGGGGGGGACTAGCGGGAGGTATCAAGAGACCCAGTACTTC.

The CDR3 coding sequence is TGTGCCAGCAGCCACAGGGTTGATACGCAGTATTTT. The encoded protein is CASSHRVDTQYF. The chain employs TRBV13 and TRBJ2-3; a possible D gene is TRBD1 (6 bases). Germline-derived CDR1 and CDR2 are PRHDT and FYEKMQ (reference sequence). The V and J ends lost 5 bases and 6 bases respectively, with 9 bases between them. This CDR3 is built from 12 residues.

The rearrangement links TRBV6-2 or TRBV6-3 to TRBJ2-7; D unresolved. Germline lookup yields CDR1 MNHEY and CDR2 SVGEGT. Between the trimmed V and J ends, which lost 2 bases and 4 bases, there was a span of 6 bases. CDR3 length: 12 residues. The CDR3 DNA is TGTGCCAGCAGTTACGGTTTATACGAGCAGTACTTC. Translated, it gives CASSYGLYEQYF.

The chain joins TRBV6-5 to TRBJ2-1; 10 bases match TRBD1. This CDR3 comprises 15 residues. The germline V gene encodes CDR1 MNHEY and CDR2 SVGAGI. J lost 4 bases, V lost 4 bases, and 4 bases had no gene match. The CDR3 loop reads CASSFGQGGYNEQFF. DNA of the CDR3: TGTGCCAGCAGTTTCGGACAGGGGGGTTACAATGAGCAGTTCTTC.

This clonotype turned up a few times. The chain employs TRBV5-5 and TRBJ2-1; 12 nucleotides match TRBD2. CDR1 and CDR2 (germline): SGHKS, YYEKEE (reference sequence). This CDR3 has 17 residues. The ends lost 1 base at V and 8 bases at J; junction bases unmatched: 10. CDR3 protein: CASSLLLSLAGGDEQFF. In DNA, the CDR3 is TGTGCCAGCAGCTTGCTTCTCTCACTAGCGGGGGGAGATGAGCAGTTCTTC.

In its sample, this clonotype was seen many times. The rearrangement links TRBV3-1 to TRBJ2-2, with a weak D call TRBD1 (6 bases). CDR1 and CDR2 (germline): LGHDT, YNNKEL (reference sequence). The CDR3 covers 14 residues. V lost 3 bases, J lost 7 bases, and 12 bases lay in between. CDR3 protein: CASSQKQGRGELFF. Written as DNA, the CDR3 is TGTGCCAGCAGCCAGAAACAGGGACGCGGGGAGCTGTTTTTT. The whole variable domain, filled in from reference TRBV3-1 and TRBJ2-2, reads DTAVSQTPKYLVTQMGNDKSIKCEQNLGHDTMYWYKQDSKKFLKIMFSYNNKELIINETVPNRFSPKSPDKAHLNLHINSLELGDSAVYFCASSQKQGRGELFFGEGSRLTVL.

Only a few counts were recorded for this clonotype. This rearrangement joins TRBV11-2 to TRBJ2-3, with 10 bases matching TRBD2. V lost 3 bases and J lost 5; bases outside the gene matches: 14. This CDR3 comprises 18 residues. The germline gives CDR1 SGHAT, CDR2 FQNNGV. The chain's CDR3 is CASSFKSRLAGDQDTQYF. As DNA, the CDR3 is TGTGCCAGCAGCTTTAAATCCCGGCTAGCGGGAGATCAAGATACGCAGTATTTT.

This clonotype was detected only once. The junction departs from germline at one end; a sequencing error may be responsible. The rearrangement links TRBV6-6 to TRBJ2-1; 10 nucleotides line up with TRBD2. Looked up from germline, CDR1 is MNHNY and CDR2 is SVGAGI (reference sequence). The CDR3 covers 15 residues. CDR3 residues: CACSQTSGRANEQFF. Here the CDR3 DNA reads TGTGCCTGCAGCCAAACGAGCGGGAGGGCCAATGAGCAGTTCTTC.

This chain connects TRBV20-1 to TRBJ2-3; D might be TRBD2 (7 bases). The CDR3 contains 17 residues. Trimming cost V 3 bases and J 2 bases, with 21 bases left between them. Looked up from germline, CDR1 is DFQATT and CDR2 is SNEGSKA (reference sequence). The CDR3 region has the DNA TGCAGTGCTAGTTTTGCGGGGGCCTTTACATACACAGATACGCAGTATTTT. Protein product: CSASFAGAFTYTDTQYF.

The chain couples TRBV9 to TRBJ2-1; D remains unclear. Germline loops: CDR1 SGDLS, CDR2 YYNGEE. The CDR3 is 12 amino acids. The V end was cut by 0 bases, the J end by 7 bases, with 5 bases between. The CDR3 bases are TGTGCCAGCAGCGTAGGCCTAAATGAGCAGTTCTTC. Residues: CASSVGLNEQFF.

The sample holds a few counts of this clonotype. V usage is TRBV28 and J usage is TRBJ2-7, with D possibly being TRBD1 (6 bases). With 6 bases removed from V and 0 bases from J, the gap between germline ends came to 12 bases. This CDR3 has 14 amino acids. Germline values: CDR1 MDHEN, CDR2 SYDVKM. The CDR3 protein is CASRDSYHSYEQYF. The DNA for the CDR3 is TGTGCCAGCAGGGACAGTTATCACTCCTACGAGCAGTACTTC.